The 32 T cell receptor beta chains presented below share a single source sample, sequenced in a study of blood T cell repertoires in COVID-19. Libraries were prepared by immunoSEQ multiplex PCR; TCRdb keeps only in-frame clonotypes and omits some of them. Here the sample spans 20,000 to 30,000 clones, roughly 71% being singletons. The sample taken for sequencing was peripheral blood. These receptors were obtained from a man of 80 years or more with active or convalescent COVID-19.

The V and J genes are TRBV4-3 and TRBJ1-4; the match to TRBD1 covers 7 bases. This CDR3 comprises 15 residues. V dropped 3 bases and J dropped 5; count of bases not matched to a gene: 6. Per germline, CDR1 LGHNA and CDR2 YSLEER. The CDR3 reads CASSQTGISNEKLFF. The CDR3 nucleotides read TGCGCCAGCAGCCAGACAGGGATTTCGAATGAAAAACTGTTTTTT.

The chain uses TRBV3-1 (or the pseudogene TRBV3-2) and TRBJ1-5; 8 bases line up with TRBD1. J was trimmed by 4 bases and V by 3 bases; bases with no gene match: 11. The CDR3 has 17 amino acids. The germline gives CDR1 LGHDT, CDR2 YNNKEL (reference sequence). As DNA, the CDR3 is TGTGCCAGCAGCCACACGACGACAGGGGATTTTAATCAGCCCCAGCATTTT. It translates to CASSHTTTGDFNQPQHF.

The chain has TRBV6-1 and TRBJ2-5; 7 bases line up with TRBD2. Trimming cost V 2 bases and J 4 bases; bases outside gene matches: 7. Germline CDR1 is MNHNS and CDR2 is SASEGT. CDR3 length: 15 amino acids. CDR3 residues: CASSELIRGVETQYF. The CDR3 region has the DNA TGTGCCAGCAGTGAATTGATTCGGGGGGTAGAGACCCAGTACTTC.

The chain employs TRBV7-2 and TRBJ2-7; weak D call: TRBD1 (7 bases). CDR1 and CDR2 from the germline V gene are SGHTA and FQGNSA. Deletions cut 5 bases from V and 6 bases from J, with 17 bases between. CDR3 length equals 14 residues. The CDR3 sequence: CASSRTGMGLEQYF. For the CDR3, the DNA is TGTGCCAGCAGCCGGACAGGAATGGGACTCGAGCAGTACTTC.

V gene TRBV9 combines with J gene TRBJ2-7; D ambiguous. The CDR3 is made up of 15 amino acids. Germline V lookup: CDR1 SGDLS, CDR2 YYNGEE. Trimming cost V 0 bases and J 4 bases, with 14 bases left between them. The CDR3 DNA is TGTGCCAGCAGCGTAGATCCACAACCTAGTTACGAGCAGTACTTC. Translating gives CASSVDPQPSYEQYF.

The chain employs TRBV7-2 and TRBJ2-3, with 8 bases that match TRBD2. Germline CDR1 is SGHTA and CDR2 is FQGNSA. CDR3 length: 16 amino acids. J lost 6 bases, V lost 7 bases, and 15 bases had no gene match. CDR3 nucleotides: TGTGCCAGCATCAAGAACGGGGGGGGCACAGGGGATACGCAGTATTTT. Its translation is CASIKNGGGTGDTQYF.

This clone was recorded once. This chain joins TRBV2 and TRBJ1-1, with TRBD1 matching 8 bases. CDR1 and CDR2 from the germline V gene are SNHLY and FYNNEI. The CDR3 has 14 residues. V was clipped by 4 bases and J by 4 bases; unmatched bases: 5. For the CDR3, the DNA is TGTGCCAGCAGTGTAGAACAGGGGGTCACTGAAGCTTTCTTT. This encodes CASSVEQGVTEAFF.

This rearrangement joins TRBV18 to TRBJ1-1, with D hard to call. V lost 2 bases, J lost 3 bases, and 7 bases lay in between. The V gene's germline CDR1 is KGHSH and CDR2 LQKENI. CDR3 length: 13 amino acids. The DNA of the CDR3 is TGTGCCAGCTCACCAGGGAGGGACACTGAAGCTTTCTTT. This sequence encodes CASSPGRDTEAFF.

This clone was seen more than once but under ten times. The V gene is TRBV7-2, the J gene TRBJ1-6; 8 nucleotides line up with TRBD1. The CDR3 runs 15 residues. Trimming took 3 bases from V and 5 from J; bases not matched to a gene: 3. Germline loops: CDR1 SGHTA, CDR2 FQGNSA. The CDR3 bases are TGTGCCAGCAGCTTTGGGACAGGAAATAATTCACCCCTCCACTTT. This encodes CASSFGTGNNSPLHF.

Only a few counts were recorded for this clone. The chain has TRBV4-2 and TRBJ2-7, with D perhaps TRBD2 (5 bases). CDR3 length: 15 amino acids. Germline loops: CDR1 LGHNA, CDR2 YNFKEQ. The germline V and J ends were trimmed by 2 bases and 0 bases, with 11 bases remaining between them. CDR3 sequence: CASSQLWESSYEQYF. The CDR3 DNA is TGTGCCAGCAGCCAACTGTGGGAGAGCTCCTACGAGCAGTACTTC.

CDR3 bases: TGCGCCAGCAGCTCACGGACATCGAACACTGAAGCTTTCTTT. Protein: CASSSRTSNTEAFF. The chain uses TRBV5-1 and TRBJ1-1, with TRBD1 as a possible D gene (5 bases). V was pared by 3 bases and J by 1 base, with 10 bases between. The CDR3 loop spans 14 amino acids. Germline CDR1 and CDR2: SGHRS and YFSETQ.

This clone has a single count. This sequence joins TRBV7-2 and TRBJ1-2; the D gene is possibly TRBD1 (5 bases). The V gene's germline CDR1 is SGHTA and CDR2 FQGNSA. V lost 2 bases and J lost 4, with 14 bases in between. The CDR3 loop spans 15 amino acids. The CDR3 DNA follows: TGTGCCAGCAGCTTATCTTCAGGGCAGCCCTATGGCTACACCTTC. Protein product: CASSLSSGQPYGYTF.

This rearrangement joins TRBV25-1 to TRBJ1-4; a possible D gene is TRBD1 (5 bases). The CDR3 contains 15 residues. In germline, CDR1 is MGHDK, CDR2 SYGVNS. Trimming left V 3 bases short and J 0 bases short, with 8 bases between. The CDR3 region has the DNA TGTGCCAGCAGTGAGGGGGGAGCAACTAATGAAAAACTGTTTTTT. This gives the protein CASSEGGATNEKLFF. Combining the CDR3 with reference TRBV25-1 and TRBJ1-4 gives the whole variable domain EADIYQTPRYLVIGTGKKITLECSQTMGHDKMYWYQQDPGMELHLIHYSYGVNSTEKGDLSSESTVSRIRTEHFPLTLESARPSHTSQYLCASSEGGATNEKLFFGSGTQLSVL.

The CDR3 nucleotides are TGTGCCAGCAGTTACTCGGCACAGGACTATGGCTACACCTTC. It translates to CASSYSAQDYGYTF. This sequence joins TRBV6-5 and TRBJ1-2; D is perhaps TRBD1 (5 bases). V dropped 0 bases and J dropped 3 bases, with 8 bases sitting between them. The length of the CDR3 is 14 residues. Germline CDR1 reads MNHEY; CDR2 reads SVGAGI.

The rearrangement joins TRBV28 to TRBJ2-2, with TRBD2 matching 7 bases. V lost 7 bases, J lost 3 bases, and 2 bases stayed unmatched. Germline V gene lookup returns CDR1 MDHEN and CDR2 SYDVKM. This CDR3 region has 13 residues. This CDR3 reads CASMLADTGELFF. The CDR3 DNA follows: TGTGCCAGCATGCTAGCGGACACCGGGGAGCTGTTTTTT. Supplemented by reference TRBV28 and TRBJ2-2, the full variable domain reads DVKVTQSSRYLVKRTGEKVFLECVQDMDHENMFWYRQDPGLGLRLIYFSYDVKMKEKGDIPEGYSVSREKKERFSLILESASTNQTSMYLCASMLADTGELFFGEGSRLTVL.

This rearrangement joins TRBV5-1 to TRBJ1-1; tentatively, D is TRBD1 (5 bases). The V gene lost 0 bases and the J gene lost 5 bases, with 14 bases spanning the gap. There are 15 residues in the CDR3. Germline values: CDR1 SGHRS, CDR2 YFSETQ. The DNA for the CDR3 is TGCGCCAGCAGCTTGGGGGCGGCTGGGGGGACTGAAGCTTTCTTT. Encoded protein: CASSLGAAGGTEAFF.

This rearrangement joins TRBV6-2 or TRBV6-3 to TRBJ2-3; a weak D match, TRBD2 (6 bases). Germline V gene data show CDR1 as MNHEY and CDR2 as SVGEGT. The CDR3 consists of 17 residues. V shed 3 bases and J shed 0 bases, with 16 bases lying between them. DNA for the CDR3: TGTGCCAGCAGTTATGGGGCATCGGCGGGGAGCACAGATACGCAGTATTTT. Encoded protein: CASSYGASAGSTDTQYF.

The chain uses TRBV5-6 and TRBJ2-7; 8 bases are a match to TRBD1. This CDR3 has 13 amino acids. Germline V gives CDR1 SGHDT, CDR2 YYEEEE. The J segment lost 2 bases and the V segment lost 5 bases, leaving 3 bases of the junction unmatched. DNA of the CDR3: TGTGCCAGCAGGGACAGGGCTGCCTACGAGCAGTACTTC. It is translated as CASRDRAAYEQYF.

The chain carries TRBV5-6 and TRBJ1-1; 7 bases line up with TRBD1. After removal of 2 bases from V and 1 base from J, the junction contained 2 bases not matched to a gene. There are 14 residues in the CDR3. CDR1 is SGHDT, CDR2 YYEEEE, per germline. CDR3 residues: CASSFQGGNTEAFF. In DNA, the CDR3 is TGTGCCAGCAGCTTTCAGGGGGGGAACACTGAAGCTTTCTTT. The whole variable domain, remainder taken from reference TRBV5-6 and TRBJ1-1, is DAGVTQSPTHLIKTRGQQVTLRCSPKSGHDTVSWYQQALGQGPQFIFQYYEEEERQRGNFPDRFSGHQFPNYSSELNVNALLLGDSALYLCASSFQGGNTEAFFGQGTRLTVV.

V usage is TRBV6-2 or TRBV6-3 and J usage is TRBJ1-2; weak D call: TRBD1 (5 bases). The CDR3 has 12 amino acids. V dropped 5 bases and J dropped 4 bases, with 8 bases sitting between them. The germline CDR1 and CDR2 sequences are MNHEY and SVGEGT. The CDR3 DNA reads as TGTGCCAGCAGTCTGACAGTCTATGGCTACACCTTC. Translated, it gives CASSLTVYGYTF.

The chain recombines TRBV5-1 with TRBJ1-1, with a tentative D call TRBD1 (5 bases). The CDR3 contains 13 residues. Germline CDR1 is SGHRS and CDR2 is YFSETQ. V lost 4 bases and J lost 8, with 15 bases in between. The DNA for the CDR3 is TGCGCCAGCAGCAGTGGGGGAGGGTGGGAAGCTTTCTTT. Translation: CASSSGGGWEAFF.

The CDR3 sequence is CASSYSTVASSPLHF. As DNA, the CDR3 is TGTGCCAGCAGTTACTCGACTGTTGCGAGTTCACCCCTCCACTTT. This chain joins TRBV6-2 or TRBV6-3 and TRBJ1-6, with D hard to call. V was cut by 0 bases and J by 9 bases, with 12 bases left in between. CDR1 and CDR2 (germline): MNHEY, SVGEGT. This CDR3 is built from 15 residues.

The chain uses TRBV5-1 and TRBJ1-2, with D possibly being TRBD1 (5 bases). There are 15 residues in the CDR3. Germline lookup yields CDR1 SGHRS and CDR2 YFSETQ. Trimming took 0 bases from V and 8 from J, leaving 17 bases between them. CDR3 nucleotides: TGCGCCAGCAGCTTGGGTTCAGGGCCCCTCGGGGGCTACACCTTC. Translation gives CASSLGSGPLGGYTF.

This clone has a handful of counts. This chain joins TRBV7-3 and TRBJ1-1; 12 nucleotides match TRBD1. V gave up 1 base and J gave up 4 bases; unmatched junction bases: 16. This CDR3 comprises 20 residues. Germline V lookup: CDR1 SGHTA, CDR2 FQGTGA. The CDR3 sequence: CASSLNPPRDRGRRGTEAFF. CDR3 bases: TGTGCCAGCAGCTTAAACCCGCCCCGGGACAGGGGGCGTAGGGGCACTGAAGCTTTCTTT. Full variable domain (remainder filled in from reference TRBV7-3 and TRBJ1-1): GAGVSQTPSNKVTEKGKYVELRCDPISGHTALYWYRQSLGQGPEFLIYFQGTGAADDSGLPNDRFFAVRPEGSVSTLKIQRTERGDSAVYLCASSLNPPRDRGRRGTEAFFGQGTRLTVV.

This chain uses TRBV28 with TRBJ2-1; 14 bases fit TRBD2. Per germline, CDR1 MDHEN and CDR2 SYDVKM. V dropped 2 bases and J dropped 12; count of bases not matched to a gene: 6. The CDR3 sequence is 15 residues long. CDR3 protein: CASSLHGLAGGRQFF. As DNA, the CDR3 is TGTGCCAGCAGTTTACATGGACTAGCGGGAGGAAGGCAGTTCTTC. Together with reference TRBV28 and TRBJ2-1, the CDR3 gives the full variable domain: DVKVTQSSRYLVKRTGEKVFLECVQDMDHENMFWYRQDPGLGLRLIYFSYDVKMKEKGDIPEGYSVSREKKERFSLILESASTNQTSMYLCASSLHGLAGGRQFFGPGTRLTVL.

In its sample, this clone was seen once. This chain links TRBV19 with TRBJ1-5, with 8 bases that match TRBD1. The trim removed 6 bases at V and 6 bases at J, leaving 7 bases unmatched. Germline V gene lookup returns CDR1 LNHDA and CDR2 SQIVND (reference sequence). This CDR3 region has 14 residues. Here the CDR3 DNA reads TGTGCCAGTAGGCCGGGACAGGAACGTCAGCCCCAGCATTTT. The encoded protein is CASRPGQERQPQHF.

This chain connects TRBV5-4 to TRBJ2-5; 7 bases line up with TRBD1. V lost 4 bases to trimming and J lost 2 bases; unmatched junction nucleotides: 8. Germline V gene data show CDR1 as SGHNT and CDR2 as YYREEE (reference sequence). This CDR3 has 15 residues. The CDR3 sequence: CASSLGQDKQETQYF. CDR3 bases: TGTGCCAGCAGCCTTGGACAGGACAAGCAAGAGACCCAGTACTTC. Looking up the rest from reference TRBV5-4 and TRBJ2-5 gives the full variable domain: ETGVTQSPTHLIKTRGQQVTLRCSSQSGHNTVSWYQQALGQGPQFIFQYYREEENGRGNFPPRFSGLQFPNYSSELNVNALELDDSALYLCASSLGQDKQETQYFGPGTRLLVL.

This chain links TRBV6-2 or TRBV6-3 with TRBJ2-1; 11 bases fit TRBD2. The CDR3 spans 15 residues. Germline V gene lookup returns CDR1 MNHEY and CDR2 SVGEGT. V lost 6 bases, J lost 8 bases, and 9 bases stayed unmatched. CDR3 in DNA: TGTGCCAGCAGCTCTACTAGCGGGGGCGGGGATGAGCAGTTCTTC. It codes for CASSSTSGGGDEQFF.

This clone came up once. J is TRBJ2-3 and V is TRBV5-6; possibly TRBD2 for D (6 bases). The CDR3 consists of 15 residues. The ends were cut back, 4 bases at V and 1 base at J, with 13 bases in the middle. Per the germline V gene, CDR1 is SGHDT and CDR2 is YYEEEE. CDR3 sequence reads: CASSPLGGGTDTQYF. The CDR3, as DNA: TGTGCCAGCAGCCCGCTCGGAGGGGGCACAGATACGCAGTATTTT.

This clone was seen only a few times. The chain recombines TRBV7-9 with TRBJ2-2; tentatively, D is TRBD1 (5 bases). Germline V gene sequence: CDR1 SEHNR, CDR2 FQNEAQ (reference sequence). The CDR3 loop spans 15 amino acids. V lost 7 bases and J lost 3, with 15 bases in between. In nucleotides, the CDR3 is TGTGCCAGCAACCCACAGACAGTACACACCGGGGAGCTGTTTTTT. Residues: CASNPQTVHTGELFF.

The chain joins TRBV2 to TRBJ1-6; no reliable D call. Looked up from germline, CDR1 is SNHLY and CDR2 is FYNNEI. The CDR3 runs to 15 residues. Between the trimmed V and J ends, which lost 7 bases and 0 bases, there was a span of 10 bases. CDR3 in amino acids: CASKGESSYNSPLHF. In nucleotides, the CDR3 is TGTGCCAGCAAGGGAGAGAGCTCCTATAATTCACCCCTCCACTTT.

The CDR3 nucleotides read TGTGCCAGCAGCCAATTGACGGGGAACACTGAAGCTTTCTTT. Translation: CASSQLTGNTEAFF. The gene calls are TRBV16 and TRBJ1-1; D not certain. Germline CDR1 reads KGHSY; CDR2 reads FQNENV. This CDR3 has 14 residues. V lost 1 base, J lost 1 base, and 7 bases lay in between.